This T cell receptor (beta chain) comes out of a study of lymphopenia after photon versus proton radiotherapy. Broader study findings: Relative stability marked proton patients; photon patients lost diversity and naive cells.

A note on this clone: The target antigen is unknown.

V lost 5 bases to trimming and J lost 1 base, with 9 bases between them. The germline V gene has CDR1 LNHDA and CDR2 SQIVND (reference sequence). CDR3 length: 14 amino acids. The table came from immunoSEQ multiplex PCR; TCRdb's copy has only in-frame clones and leaves some out. There are 43,000 or so clones in the sample; less than 90% occur only once, and around 2.2% lies in the top ten. The clonotype originates from a man in his forties or fifties with gastric cancer. The chain joins TRBV19 to TRBJ2-1; the D gene is possibly TRBD2 (6 bases). The specimen was peripheral blood, collected from a patient treated with photon-based radiotherapy. The CDR3 bases are TGTGCCAGTAGTCCGCGGGGATCCTACAATGAGCAGTTCTTC. The encoded protein is CASSPRGSYNEQFF.